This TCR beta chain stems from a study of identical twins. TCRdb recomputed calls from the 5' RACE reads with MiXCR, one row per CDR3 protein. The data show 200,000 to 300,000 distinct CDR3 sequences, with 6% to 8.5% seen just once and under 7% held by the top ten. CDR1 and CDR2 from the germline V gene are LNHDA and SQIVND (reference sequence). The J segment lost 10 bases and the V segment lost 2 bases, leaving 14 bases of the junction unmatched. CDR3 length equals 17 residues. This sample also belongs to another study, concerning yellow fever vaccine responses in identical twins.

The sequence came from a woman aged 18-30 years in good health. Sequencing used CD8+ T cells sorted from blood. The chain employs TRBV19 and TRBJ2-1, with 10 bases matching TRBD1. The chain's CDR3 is CASSILGPGTGAGEQFF. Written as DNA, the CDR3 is TGTGCCAGTAGTATATTGGGCCCCGGGACAGGGGCAGGCGAGCAGTTCTTC.